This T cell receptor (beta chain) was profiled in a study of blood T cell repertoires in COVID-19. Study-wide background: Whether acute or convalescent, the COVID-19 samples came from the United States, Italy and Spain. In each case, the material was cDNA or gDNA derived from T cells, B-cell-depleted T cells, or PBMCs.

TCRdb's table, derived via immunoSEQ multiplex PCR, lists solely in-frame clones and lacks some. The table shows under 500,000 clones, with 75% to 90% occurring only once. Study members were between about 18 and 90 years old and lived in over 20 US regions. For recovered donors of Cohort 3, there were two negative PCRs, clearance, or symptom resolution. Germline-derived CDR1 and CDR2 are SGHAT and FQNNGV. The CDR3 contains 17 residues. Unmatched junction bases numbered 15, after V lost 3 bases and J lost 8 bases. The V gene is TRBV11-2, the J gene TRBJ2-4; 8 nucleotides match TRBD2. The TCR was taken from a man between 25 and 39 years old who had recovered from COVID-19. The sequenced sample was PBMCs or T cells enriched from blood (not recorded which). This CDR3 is CASSFPIREGREDIQYF. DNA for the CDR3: TGTGCCAGCAGCTTCCCAATACGGGAGGGCCGGGAAGACATTCAGTACTTC.